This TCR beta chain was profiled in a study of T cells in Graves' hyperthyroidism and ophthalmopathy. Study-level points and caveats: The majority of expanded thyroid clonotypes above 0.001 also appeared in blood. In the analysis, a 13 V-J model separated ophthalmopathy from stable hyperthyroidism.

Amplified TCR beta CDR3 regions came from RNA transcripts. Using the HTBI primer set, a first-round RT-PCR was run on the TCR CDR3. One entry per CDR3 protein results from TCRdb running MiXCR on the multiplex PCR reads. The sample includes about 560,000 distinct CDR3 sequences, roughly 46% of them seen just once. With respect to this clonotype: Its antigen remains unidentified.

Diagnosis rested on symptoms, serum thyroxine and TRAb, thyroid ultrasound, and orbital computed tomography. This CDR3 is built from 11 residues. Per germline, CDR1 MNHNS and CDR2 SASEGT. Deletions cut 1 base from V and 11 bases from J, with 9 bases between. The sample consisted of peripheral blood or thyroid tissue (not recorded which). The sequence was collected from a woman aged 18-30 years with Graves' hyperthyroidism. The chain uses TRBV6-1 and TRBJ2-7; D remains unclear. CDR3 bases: TGTGCCAGCAGTGAAGGTGCGTGGGAGTACTTC. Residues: CASSEGAWEYF.